The 4 T cell receptor beta chains listed next were all sequenced from one sample in a study of cytomegalovirus exposure and HLA in healthy donors. PCR used 60 Vbeta primers and 13 Jbeta primers. The repertoire was sequenced with immunoSEQ multiplex PCR; TCRdb's copy has only in-frame clones and lacks some. This table holds roughly 120,000 clones. The sequencing sample was made of PBMCs. The receptor source for this set is a man in his late teens or twenties in good health and CMV-seronegative.

The chain carries TRBV6-1 and TRBJ1-2, with a possible D match to TRBD1 (5 bases). The germline V and J ends were trimmed by 10 bases and 0 bases, with 15 bases remaining between them. CDR1 is MNHNS, CDR2 SASEGT, per germline. The CDR3 has 14 residues. The CDR3 is CANGRGRTNYGYTF. The CDR3 DNA follows: TGTGCCAACGGGAGGGGCAGGACTAACTATGGCTACACCTTC.

The chain combines TRBV19 with TRBJ1-5; D is possibly TRBD1 (6 bases). Trimming left V 3 bases short and J 6 bases short, with 12 bases between. Germline loops: CDR1 LNHDA, CDR2 SQIVND (reference sequence). The CDR3 consists of 14 residues. In nucleotides, the CDR3 is TGTGCCAGTAGTATTCACAGGGCGGCTCAGCCCCAGCATTTT. Its translation is CASSIHRAAQPQHF.

The chain is built from TRBV5-4 and TRBJ2-3; D perhaps matches TRBD2 (5 bases). The V end was cut by 0 bases, the J end by 5 bases, with 10 bases between. Germline V CDR1 and CDR2: SGHNT, YYREEE (reference sequence). There are 14 residues in the CDR3. CDR3 in DNA: TGTGCCAGCAGCTTGGCGGGGTTGAGAGATACGCAGTATTTT. Protein: CASSLAGLRDTQYF.

CDR3 nucleotides: TGTGCCAGCAGCTTCCAAAGACAGGGAGGTTCCTACGAGCAGTACTTC. Its protein is CASSFQRQGGSYEQYF. The rearrangement links TRBV7-9 to TRBJ2-7; D might be TRBD1 (7 bases). Germline assignment: CDR1 SEHNR and CDR2 FQNEAQ (reference sequence). Deletions cut 3 bases from V and 1 base from J, with 16 bases between. The CDR3 has 16 amino acids.